This passage covers 26 T cell receptor beta chains from one sample sequenced in a study of response to subunit inactivated influenza vaccine (dated by TCRdb to 2016 to 2019). The protocol used for the library was RT-PCR. Sequenced on an Illumina HiSeq 2500. TCRdb reprocessed the public reads (quality trimming at Q25 with fastp, clone calling with MiXCR) and kept in-frame beta chains. Rows are combined by CDR3 protein, so each entry shows the most common genes and DNA. For this sample there are about 650,000 distinct CDR3 sequences; 15% to 19% appear just once. Of the sample, around a tenth is held by the ten largest clones. The sample was PBMCs from blood, taken less than 13 days after vaccination. The receptors shown here come from a man aged 50 or older who received an inactivated influenza vaccine. Donor details come from another sample of the same person, matched by shared clones.

This clonotype was seen only once. The chain carries TRBV6-2 or TRBV6-3 and TRBJ2-1; 15 nucleotides agree with TRBD2. The junction had 1 base not matched to a gene; V was cut back by 2 bases and J by 2 bases. The CDR3 loop spans 17 amino acids. Germline V CDR1 and CDR2: MNHEY, SVGEGT. CDR3 sequence: CASSYRTSGRAYNEQFF. CDR3 nucleotide sequence: TGTGCCAGCAGTTACCGGACTAGCGGGAGGGCCTACAATGAGCAGTTCTTC.

This clonotype has a handful of counts. The chain combines TRBV6-6 with TRBJ1-1; 7 bases match TRBD1. Germline assignment: CDR1 MNHNY and CDR2 SVGAGI (reference sequence). The J segment lost 7 bases and the V segment lost 6 bases, leaving 5 bases of the junction unmatched. There are 12 residues in the CDR3. CDR3 amino acids: CASRTGQVEAFF. CDR3 coding DNA: TGTGCCAGCAGAACAGGACAGGTTGAAGCTTTCTTT.

This clonotype was counted a single time. The chain carries TRBV18 and TRBJ1-4; 9 bases match TRBD1. Germline-derived CDR1 and CDR2 are KGHSH and LQKENI. This CDR3 contains 19 residues. The junction had 9 bases not matched to a gene; V was cut back by 0 bases and J by 1 base. This CDR3 is CASSPPMGQGIGTNEKLFF. The CDR3 nucleotides are TGTGCCAGCTCACCACCGATGGGACAGGGAATAGGAACTAATGAAAAACTGTTTTTT.

This clonotype was seen a few times. The gene calls are TRBV11-2 and TRBJ1-1; D is ambiguous. This CDR3 contains 16 residues. V was clipped by 1 base and J by 1 base, with 13 bases between them. The germline gives CDR1 SGHAT, CDR2 FQNNGV. The CDR3 nucleotides read TGTGCCAGCAGCTTAGTTGTACACCCAGCGAACACTGAAGCTTTCTTT. Translated: CASSLVVHPANTEAFF.

V usage is TRBV6-2 or TRBV6-3 and J usage is TRBJ1-1; D not resolved. V dropped 5 bases and J dropped 1 base, with 8 bases sitting between them. The CDR3 runs 13 residues. Germline-derived CDR1 and CDR2 are MNHEY and SVGEGT. Here the CDR3 reads CASSPTPNTEAFF. In DNA, the CDR3 is TGTGCCAGCAGTCCCACTCCGAACACTGAAGCTTTCTTT.

This chain connects TRBV20-1 to TRBJ2-5; D remains unclear. The germline CDR1 and CDR2 sequences are DFQATT and SNEGSKA (reference sequence). The CDR3 is 14 amino acids. Trimming removed 2 bases from V and 1 base from J, with 11 bases in between. The CDR3 protein is CSARSSRVQETQYF. CDR3 in DNA: TGCAGTGCTAGATCCAGCCGGGTCCAAGAGACCCAGTACTTC.

The chain couples TRBV10-3 to TRBJ1-2; 9 bases are a match to TRBD1. J was trimmed by 7 bases and V by 8 bases; bases with no gene match: 5. The CDR3 loop spans 12 amino acids. Germline CDR1 ENHRY, CDR2 SYGVKD. The CDR3 spells CAIAGTGSGYTF. CDR3 DNA: TGTGCCATCGCCGGGACAGGGTCTGGCTACACCTTC.

The J gene is TRBJ2-1, the V gene TRBV7-2, with TRBD2 as a possible D gene (6 bases). From germline, CDR1 is SGHTA and CDR2 FQGNSA. V was clipped by 4 bases and J by 8 bases, with 15 bases between them. The CDR3 is 14 amino acids. The CDR3 loop is CASSYRDSGYEQFF. CDR3 DNA sequence: TGTGCCAGCAGCTACCGGGACTCGGGGTATGAGCAGTTCTTC.

This clonotype was seen more than once but under ten times. The J gene is TRBJ2-2, the V gene TRBV18; weak D call: TRBD2 (5 bases). The CDR3 is made up of 15 amino acids. In germline, CDR1 is KGHSH, CDR2 LQKENI. Trimming removed 1 base from V and 4 bases from J, with 10 bases in between. The DNA for the CDR3 is TGTGCCAGCTCACCACGCGGGTCAGGCACCGGGGAGCTGTTTTTT. It yields the protein CASSPRGSGTGELFF. The variable domain in full, completed from reference TRBV18 and TRBJ2-2, reads NAGVMQNPRHLVRRRGQEARLRCSPMKGHSHVYWYRQLPEEGLKFMVYLQKENIIDESGMPKERFSAEFPKEGPSILRIQQVVRGDSAAYFCASSPRGSGTGELFFGEGSRLTVL.

This clonotype showed up just once. The chain links TRBV28 to TRBJ2-7; D is ambiguous. There are 16 residues in the CDR3. The V gene's germline CDR1 is MDHEN and CDR2 SYDVKM. V lost 6 bases and J 9 bases, leaving 27 bases between the germline ends. The DNA for the CDR3 is TGTGCCAGCAGCTCCGGGCTTTTCGGAACGTCCCGCGCGCAGTACTTC. Encoded protein: CASSSGLFGTSRAQYF.

In this sample, this clonotype turned up a few times. The rearrangement uses TRBV6-2 or TRBV6-3 and TRBJ2-5; tentative D call: TRBD1 (5 bases). V was shortened by 2 bases and J by 4 bases, with 11 bases between the two germline ends. This CDR3 spans 14 amino acids. Germline CDR1 and CDR2: MNHEY and SVGEGT. The CDR3 DNA sequence: TGTGCCAGCAGTTACGGAAGGGGCCCAGAGACCCAGTACTTC. Its translation is CASSYGRGPETQYF.

Concerning this clonotype itself: One junction end does not reproduce the germline sequence, and a read error may be involved. The CDR3 spells CASSGLAVSTDTQCF. In DNA form, the CDR3 reads TGTGCCAGCAGTGGACTAGCGGTTTCGACAGATACGCAGTGTTTT. V is TRBV6-1 and J is TRBJ2-3; 9 nucleotides match TRBD2. Germline V gives CDR1 MNHNS, CDR2 SASEGT. The CDR3 is made up of 15 amino acids.

This chain joins TRBV5-5 and TRBJ2-1; a possible D gene is TRBD2 (7 bases). V was clipped by 2 bases and J by 6 bases, with 12 bases between them. Germline values: CDR1 SGHKS, CDR2 YYEKEE (reference sequence). The CDR3 covers 14 residues. CDR3: CASSLRRGANEQFF. In nucleotides, the CDR3 is TGTGCCAGCAGCTTACGTCGGGGGGCCAATGAGCAGTTCTTC.

This clonotype appeared once. V usage is TRBV20-1 and J usage is TRBJ1-5; D is unresolved. Trimming took off 0 bases at V and 6 bases at J, with 6 bases between the two ends. This CDR3 spans 12 amino acids. From germline, CDR1 is DFQATT and CDR2 SNEGSKA (reference sequence). In DNA, the CDR3 is TGCAGTGCTAGAGATCTCAGTCAGCCCCAGCATTTT. Translating it yields CSARDLSQPQHF.

The chain links TRBV21-1 to TRBJ2-3; TRBD1 was called by the table and not checked on the DNA. TRBV21-1 is an annotated pseudogene. CDR3 size: 16 residues. CDR3 sequence reads: CASSNGKVLSEDTQYF. CDR3 nucleotides: TGTGCCAGCAGCAACGGGAAGGTCTTGTCAGAGGATACGCAGTATTTT.

This chain uses TRBV11-2 with TRBJ2-3, with TRBD1 matching 11 bases. CDR3 length: 18 residues. The ends lost 5 bases at V and 3 bases at J; junction bases unmatched: 13. Germline V lookup: CDR1 SGHAT, CDR2 FQNNGV. The CDR3 coding sequence is TGTGCCAGCAGCCCAAACTGGCGGGACAGGGGGTGGACAGATACGCAGTATTTT. Translating it yields CASSPNWRDRGWTDTQYF. The variable domain in full, with the rest retrieved from reference TRBV11-2 and TRBJ2-3, is EAGVAQSPRYKIIEKRQSVAFWCNPISGHATLYWYQQILGQGPKLLIQFQNNGVVDDSQLPKDRFSAERLKGVDSTLKIQPAKLEDSAVYLCASSPNWRDRGWTDTQYFGPGTRLTVL.

This clonotype came up a few times. The V gene is TRBV20-1, the J gene TRBJ2-3; perhaps TRBD1 as D (5 bases). V lost 4 bases, J lost 1 base, and 15 bases lay in between. From germline, CDR1 is DFQATT and CDR2 SNEGSKA (reference sequence). The length of the CDR3 is 15 residues. This CDR3 reads CSAKSDSEGTDTQYF. DNA of the CDR3: TGCAGTGCTAAATCAGACAGCGAAGGCACAGATACGCAGTATTTT.

J is TRBJ2-5 and V is TRBV20-1; D possibly corresponds to TRBD1 (6 bases). The V gene's germline CDR1 is DFQATT and CDR2 SNEGSKA (reference sequence). The CDR3 has 11 amino acids. Trimming removed 8 bases at V and 5 bases at J, with 12 bases between. The CDR3 DNA follows: TGCAGTCAGGGGCGGCGGGAGACCCAGTACTTC. Its translation: CSQGRRETQYF.

This clonotype was detected a few times. The chain couples TRBV19 to TRBJ1-5; D may be TRBD1 (5 bases). The CDR3 covers 14 residues. Germline loops: CDR1 LNHDA, CDR2 SQIVND (reference sequence). With 2 bases removed from V and 7 bases from J, the gap between germline ends came to 12 bases. The DNA of the CDR3 is TGTGCCAGTAGTATAAATTGGGGGGTCCAGCCCCAGCATTTT. Translating it yields CASSINWGVQPQHF.

The CDR3 sequence: CASSLDGVQETQYF. The CDR3 nucleotides are TGCGCCAGCAGCTTGGATGGTGTACAAGAGACCCAGTACTTC. The chain recombines TRBV5-1 with TRBJ2-5; D not certain. Trimming stripped 0 bases from V and 2 bases from J, with 8 bases between. Per the germline V gene, CDR1 is SGHRS and CDR2 is YFSETQ. The CDR3 has 14 amino acids.

The rearrangement joins TRBV30 to TRBJ2-7, with 7 bases that match TRBD1. Losses at the gene ends were 5 bases for V and 4 bases for J; bases not matched to a gene: 11. The germline CDR1 and CDR2 sequences are GTSNPN and SVGIG (reference sequence). The CDR3 consists of 14 residues. CDR3 protein: CAWGPGQQSYEQYF. CDR3 DNA: TGTGCCTGGGGACCGGGACAGCAAAGTTACGAGCAGTACTTC. Filled out from reference TRBV30 and TRBJ2-7, the complete variable domain reads SQTIHQWPATLVQPVGSPLSLECTVEGTSNPNLYWYRQAAGRGLQLLFYSVGIGQISSEVPQNLSASRPQDRQFILSSKKLLLSDSGFYLCAWGPGQQSYEQYFGPGTRLTVT.

This clonotype was seen a handful of times. This chain joins TRBV13 and TRBJ2-5, with unresolved D. This CDR3 contains 12 residues. Germline lookup yields CDR1 PRHDT and CDR2 FYEKMQ (reference sequence). Between the trimmed V and J ends, which lost 3 bases and 3 bases, there was a span of 5 bases. CDR3 DNA: TGTGCCAGCAGCTTTTACGAAGAGACCCAGTACTTC. As protein: CASSFYEETQYF.

The chain is built from TRBV20-1 and TRBJ2-7; D uncertain. The CDR3 extends over 13 amino acids. V was cut by 5 bases and J by 4 bases, with 15 bases left in between. Germline CDR1 DFQATT, CDR2 SNEGSKA (reference sequence). CDR3 sequence (DNA): TGCAGTGCTTCGTCCGGCAGGATATACGAGCAGTACTTC. The encoded protein is CSASSGRIYEQYF.

This clonotype was counted between two and nine times. J is TRBJ2-7 and V is TRBV28; perhaps D is TRBD1 or TRBD2 (5 bases each). The CDR3 runs to 14 residues. Deletions cut 1 base from V and 7 bases from J, with 14 bases between. Germline V gene lookup returns CDR1 MDHEN and CDR2 SYDVKM. CDR3 sequence (DNA): TGTGCCAGCAGTTTATATGCCCGGGGCGAGGAGCAGTACTTC. Amino acids: CASSLYARGEEQYF.

This clonotype was seen a handful of times. The chain uses TRBV20-1 and TRBJ2-3; the match to TRBD1 covers 11 bases. The V gene's germline CDR1 is DFQATT and CDR2 SNEGSKA (reference sequence). Trimming took 5 bases from V and 4 from J; bases not matched to a gene: 8. The CDR3 has 15 amino acids. CDR3 in amino acids: CSAAGGTGGADTQYF. CDR3 DNA: TGCAGTGCTGCCGGGGGGACAGGGGGGGCAGATACGCAGTATTTT.

This clonotype was found once. This chain connects TRBV21-1 to TRBJ2-1; TRBD1 reflects the table's D call only, with no check against the DNA. TRBV21-1 is a listed pseudogene. This CDR3 has 13 amino acids. CDR3: CANRAGADNEQFF. In DNA, the CDR3 is TGTGCCAACCGAGCCGGGGCGGACAATGAGCAGTTCTTC.